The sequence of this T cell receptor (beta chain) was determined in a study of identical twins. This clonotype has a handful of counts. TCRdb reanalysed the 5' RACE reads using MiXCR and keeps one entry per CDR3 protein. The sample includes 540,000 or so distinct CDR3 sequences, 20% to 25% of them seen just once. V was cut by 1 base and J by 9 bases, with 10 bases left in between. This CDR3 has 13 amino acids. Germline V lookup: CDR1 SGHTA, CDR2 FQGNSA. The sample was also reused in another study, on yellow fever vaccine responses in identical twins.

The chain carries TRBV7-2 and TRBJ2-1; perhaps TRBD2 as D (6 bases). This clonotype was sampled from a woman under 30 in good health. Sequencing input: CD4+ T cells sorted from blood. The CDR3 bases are TGTGCCAGCAGCTTAGGAATAGCGGCTGAGCAGTTCTTC. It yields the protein CASSLGIAAEQFF.